The entry below describes one TCR beta chain. Its antigen has not been determined. No much larger clone exists at a distance of one base, and base qualities are not known. Receptor libraries were prepared by the immunoSEQ multiplex PCR assay. For the multiplex PCR, a mixture combining 60 forward primers for TCR Vbeta segments and 13 reverse primers for TCR Jbeta segments was used. The CDR3 region of rearranged TCR beta genes was amplified from genomic DNA by a multiplex PCR assay. The Illumina HiSeq System was used to sequence the amplified TCR beta libraries as 87-base-pair reads. The source study handled its data this way. In a later analysis, around 80 million unique TCR beta chains were counted across the 650 to 750 repertoires, and roughly 11 million of these chains were shared by at least two donors. Raw reads were error-corrected and collapsed into unique sequences with a nearest-neighbor algorithm that merged closely related sequences to remove PCR and sequencing errors. CDR3 sequences were aligned to IMGT reference sequences to assign V, D and J gene segments. Each retained sequence needed at least a six-nucleotide match to both a V gene segment and a J gene segment. A rearrangement was called productive if the CDR3 had no stop codons and remained in frame with V and J, and every other rearrangement was called non-productive. Following IMGT convention, CDR3 was defined as the stretch from the second conserved V-encoded cysteine to the conserved J-encoded phenylalanine. In an earlier analysis of around 640 of the donors, sequences lacking an unambiguous match to a single V gene segment were excluded. In an earlier analysis of approximately 590 of the donors, a V segment was called functional when productive rearrangements were above 56.7%, and segregating when the standard deviation between donors exceeded 5%. To diagnose cytomegalovirus status from the catalog of TCR beta chain sequences, a statistical classification framework was built. V and J gene assignment, in a later analysis, came from comparing TCR nucleotide sequences with IMGT/GENE-DB human TR gene sequences. A later analysis assigned CDR3 sequences and most-parsimonious VDJ recombination scenarios with the TCRdist pipeline. In a later analysis, each TCR beta chain was defined by its CDR3 amino acid sequence together with its V-gene family, and reads lacking a unique V-gene family were excluded. A later analysis removed several hundred highly shared, low-generation-probability nucleotide sequences to deal with suspected cross-contamination and a sequencing artifact. For each public chain, a later analysis derived a clonal expansion index from normalized ranks of inferred template counts within each repertoire. In a later analysis, generation probabilities were computed with a VDJ recombination model fitted to out-of-frame rearrangements, and the resulting probabilities were checked against IGoR. In a later analysis, hypergeometric tests were used to score TCR-TCR, TCR-HLA and TCR-CMV co-occurrence, with a repertoire-size bias correction applied to TCR pairs. False discovery rates were estimated in a later analysis by permuting HLA or CMV assignments 20 times. In a later analysis, co-occurring TCRs were grouped using DBSCAN, with TCRdist sequence similarity added in when clustering inside HLA-allele-positive subsets. For co-occurrence clustering, repertoires with fewer than 30,000 or more than 120,000 public chains were excluded, along with a handful of repertoires with anomalous nucleotide sharing. As stored in TCRdb, this immuneACCESS dataset retains in-frame rearrangements with V and J assigned. A fraction of the clones does not appear; measured against another copy, unresolved V genes explain less than half of the discrepancy, and the remainder lacks a known reason. The DNA was the basis for D and trimming; V, J and clone size are from that table. The sample table records about 130,000 clones; under 90% of these occur just once. Around 4.1% of the sample is in the top ten clones.

This sample was taken from a study of cytomegalovirus exposure and HLA in healthy donors (TCRdb year 2017). About the investigation overall: An earlier analysis of some 600 of the donors reported approximately 300 Gb of sequence data and 117 million unique TCR beta sequences obtained from 180 million or so T cells. An earlier analysis of about 620 of the donors applied high-throughput TCR beta sequencing to assess whether each TCR beta V gene segment acted as functional or pseudogenic. About 5 DR-DQ haplotypes were handled as single units for association and clustering, since linkage in the cohort was strong. The T cell repertoires of roughly 660 subjects were profiled by immunosequencing and related to cytomegalovirus serostatus. The study was designed to test whether signatures of past pathogen exposure could be identified by cataloging public T cell receptors. On average, around 200,000 unique TCR beta nucleotide sequences were sequenced per donor among some 420 genotyped donors of the cohort, with around 19% of those sequences being non-productive. Every discovery cohort repertoire had been produced on one sequencing platform. The number of donors typed differed by locus, with roughly 629-640 for A, B, C, DRB1 and DQB1, roughly 550 for DQA1, nearly 610 for DPA1, and some 450 for DPB1. Rather than using new phenotypic data, the later analysis identified candidate immune exposures from TCR beta sequences and from how often those sequences occurred across donors. Genome-wide SNP genotypes for about 65% of the 666 donors were used in a later genetic analysis, which treated that subset as a discovery cohort. An early release covering 550 to 650 HLA-typed donors comprised about 310 gigabases of sequencing data and around 85 million unique TCR sequences. To predict cytomegalovirus infection status, the study combined high-throughput TCR immunosequencing, statistical association of individual TCRs with disease status, and machine learning. Donor age, sex, ethnicity and CMV serostatus were collected together with the repertoire data. Of the roughly 400 genotyped donors, approximately 82% fell in the genetic ancestry cluster associated with self-reported Caucasian donors. Besides the first cohort of 500 to 700 subjects, a separate validation cohort made up of about 120 different subjects was used. To study patterns of TCR occurrence, a later analysis re-analyzed previously published TCR beta repertoires from more than 550 donors and added high-resolution HLA genotyping. HLA typing included class I and class II loci at four-digit resolution. General conclusions and limits of the study: Some 15 rarely observed V segments, including chromosome 9 orphons, were excluded from the earlier analysis of just under 600 of the donors because counts were too low. When HLA alleles, especially DR and DQ, strongly co-occurred, TCR associations were difficult to assign to individual alleles. The only immune exposure information available for the cohort was CMV serostatus. Broadly in line with IMGT annotations, most TCR beta V segments showed up in productive rearrangements about 90% or about 30% of the time in an earlier analysis of several hundred of the donors. Linkage disequilibrium might explain the correlated functional status among segregating V segments, but an unknown experimental factor could not be excluded. The study gave a list of around 170 TCR beta chains associated with cytomegalovirus. Across donors, most TCR sequences were observed very rarely, whereas some public TCRs were present in many individuals. In both the original and validation cohorts, the classifier was reported to diagnose cytomegalovirus status with high specificity and sensitivity. A later analysis found that most CMV-associated TCR beta chains appeared HLA-restricted, with HLA associations seemingly driven largely by CMV exposure. In a later analysis, TCR association rates were found to vary across HLA loci, with the most associated TCRs seen for DRB1 alleles and the fewest for HLA-C alleles. The cohort was sequenced for TCR beta chains only, and without alpha or paired-chain data the features that could be detected were limited. In a later analysis, HLA-associated TCR beta chains were found to be more clonally expanded and to have lower generation probabilities than equally common non-associated chains. A later genetic analysis reported fewer N-insertions in productive TCRs among donors in an Asian-associated ancestry cluster than the roughly 700-donor mean. The presence/absence analyses assumed that sequencing depth was roughly uniform across donors, and that assumption may not be true. In a later genetic analysis, a missense DCLRE1C variant was associated with V-gene and J-gene trimming of TCR beta chains, and the association was replicated in an independent cohort. A few of the identified cytomegalovirus-associated TCR beta chains were confirmed in vitro to be specific for cytomegalovirus antigens. The sequencing pipeline was judged likely to have produced a cluster of highly shared sequence variants as a technical artifact. The 87-base-pair reads could not distinguish some IMGT-functional V segments, including TRBV6-2 and TRBV6-3, so those segments were excluded. A further reported finding was that TCR beta sequences accurately predicted the HLA-A and HLA-B alleles for most subjects in the first cohort. Because some donors lacked HLA typing at each locus, the association tests relied only on the typed subset. In a later analysis, 16,951 TCR beta sequences were associated with specific HLA alleles at a false discovery rate of 0.05. Several of the top co-occurrence clusters appeared to be linked to parvovirus B19, influenza, CMV and Epstein-Barr virus, according to a later analysis. According to the authors, the approach could potentially be generalized to other disease states and immunological phenotypes.

The cohort consisted of hundreds of healthy bone marrow donors. At the time of sampling, every cohort member was nominally healthy, though immune exposures that went unrecorded were likely present. The donor tested CMV seronegative, placing the donor among the 350 or so seronegative members of the cohort. A peripheral blood sample was provided by each donor, and peripheral blood mononuclear cells were used for TCR beta sequencing. The Qiagen DNeasy Blood Extraction Kit was used to extract genomic DNA from the blood cell samples. The CDR3, from cysteine to phenylalanine, totals 14 residues. Only the CDR3 portion is preserved as DNA: 42 bases, with reading frame beginning at the first base. V is pared back by 5 bases and J by 6 bases, with 16 bases lying between the germline termini. The CDR1 and CDR2 encoded by the germline V gene (reference sequence) are MNHEY and SMNVEV.

The rearranged segments are TRBV27 and TRBJ1-2; matching of 5 bases hints at TRBD1 as the D gene. The specimen sequenced was PBMCs. This sequence was found in a woman between 35 and 50 years old in good health and CMV-seronegative. The CDR3 has the sequence CASSPRPLGHGYTF. In nucleotide form, the sequence is TGTGCCAGCAGTCCCCGGCCCTTGGGGCATGGCTACACCTTC.